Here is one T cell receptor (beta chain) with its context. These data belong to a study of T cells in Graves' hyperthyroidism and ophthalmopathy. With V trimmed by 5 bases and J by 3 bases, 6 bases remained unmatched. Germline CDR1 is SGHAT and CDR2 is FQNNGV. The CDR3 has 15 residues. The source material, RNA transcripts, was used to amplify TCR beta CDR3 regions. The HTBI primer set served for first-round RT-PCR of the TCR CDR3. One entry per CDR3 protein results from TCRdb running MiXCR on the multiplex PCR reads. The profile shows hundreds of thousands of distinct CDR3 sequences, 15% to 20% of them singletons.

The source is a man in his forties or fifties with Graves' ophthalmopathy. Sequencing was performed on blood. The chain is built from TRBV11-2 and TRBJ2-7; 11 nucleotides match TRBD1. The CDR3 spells CASSPTGTGGYEQYF. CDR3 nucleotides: TGTGCCAGCAGCCCCACCGGGACAGGGGGCTACGAGCAGTACTTC.